The next 2 T cell receptor beta chains were all read from a single sample in a study of blood T cell repertoires in COVID-19. Clones were sequenced by immunoSEQ multiplex PCR, and TCRdb holds only the in-frame ones, with some missing. The data show just under 350,000 clones, 85% to 90% seen once. Source material: peripheral blood. The origin of the receptors is a woman in her 70s with COVID-19, enrolled during active disease.

V usage is TRBV14 and J usage is TRBJ2-7; a possible D gene is TRBD2 (6 bases). Trimming stripped 4 bases from V and 5 bases from J, with 12 bases between. Germline V gives CDR1 SGHDN, CDR2 FVKESK. The CDR3 has 13 residues. The CDR3 DNA follows: TGTGCCAGCAGCCTTGGAGGGATCCACGAGCAGTACTTC. Encoded protein: CASSLGGIHEQYF.

The rearrangement joins TRBV7-2 to TRBJ1-6; 7 nucleotides align to TRBD1. CDR3 length: 15 residues. J lost 5 bases, V lost 4 bases, and 5 bases had no gene match. Germline CDR1 reads SGHTA; CDR2 reads FQGNSA. CDR3 protein: CASSSQGQNNSPLHF. Written as DNA, the CDR3 is TGTGCCAGCAGCTCTCAGGGACAGAATAATTCACCCCTCCACTTT.